This T cell receptor (beta chain) emerged from a study of blood T cell repertoires in COVID-19. Study background: Nucleic acid was either cDNA or gDNA, and it came from T cells, B-cell-depleted T cells, or PBMCs.

In the original workflow: Amplification from reference gene primers served as the basis for estimated nucleated cell counts. Sequencing was performed with immunoSEQ multiplex PCR; in TCRdb, only in-frame clones are kept and a portion is missing. V and J calls and clone size are given by that table; D and trimming were obtained from the DNA. The table records around 120,000 clones, around 76% of them present only once. V was clipped by 5 bases and J by 2 bases; unmatched bases: 5. Germline values: CDR1 MNHEY, CDR2 SVGAGI. This CDR3 has 15 amino acids. The sequencing input was peripheral blood. The sequence was collected from a man aged 65 to 85 with acute or convalescent COVID-19. The genes are TRBV6-5 and TRBJ1-3, with 8 bases matching TRBD1. CDR3 loop: CASSRTGSPGNTIYF. In DNA form, the CDR3 reads TGTGCCAGCAGTCGGACAGGGTCGCCTGGAAACACCATATATTTT.